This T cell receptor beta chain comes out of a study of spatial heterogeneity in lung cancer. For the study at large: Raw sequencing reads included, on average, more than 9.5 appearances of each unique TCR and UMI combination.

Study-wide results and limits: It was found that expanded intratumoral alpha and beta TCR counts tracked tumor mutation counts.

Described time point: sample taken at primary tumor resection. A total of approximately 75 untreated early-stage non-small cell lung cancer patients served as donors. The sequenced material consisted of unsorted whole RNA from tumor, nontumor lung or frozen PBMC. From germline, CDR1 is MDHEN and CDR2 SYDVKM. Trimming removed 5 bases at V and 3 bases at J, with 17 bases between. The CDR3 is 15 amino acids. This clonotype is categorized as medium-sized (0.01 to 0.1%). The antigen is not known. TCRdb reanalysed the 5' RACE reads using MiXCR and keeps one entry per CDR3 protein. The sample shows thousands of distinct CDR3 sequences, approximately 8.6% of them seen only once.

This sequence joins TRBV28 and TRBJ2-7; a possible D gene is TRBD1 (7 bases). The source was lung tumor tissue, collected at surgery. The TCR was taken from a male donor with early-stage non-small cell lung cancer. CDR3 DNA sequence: TGTGCCAGCAGTACCCGACAGGGAGGCGGCTACGAGCAGTACTTC. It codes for CASSTRQGGGYEQYF.